This entry concerns a single T cell receptor beta chain. The antigen it binds to is not known. No base qualities exist here, and no much larger clone lies one base off it. The data stem from a study of T cell changes during pregnancy in multiple sclerosis (dated by TCRdb to the late 2010s). With respect to the entire study: Changes in the T cell repertoire over the course of pregnancy were examined in this study in women with multiple sclerosis.

Library method: the immunoSEQ multiplex PCR assay. Sourced from immuneACCESS, this table was stored by TCRdb with only in-frame sequences that have V and J called. A share of the clones is absent; for the studies checked, an unresolved V gene accounts for under half, and the remainder has no known explanation. A total of approximately 48,000 clones appear in this sample, approximately 94% of them only once. The ten largest clones represent about 5.5% of the sample. Reading from cysteine to phenylalanine, the CDR3 counts 16 amino acids. Only the CDR3 region is kept as DNA, spanning 48 bases read in frame from base 1. CDR1 LNHDA and CDR2 SQIVND are derived from the germline V gene (reference sequence). V gives up 3 bases and J gives up 0 bases, and the segment between their germline ends measures 12 bases.

This receptor chain uses TRBV19 and TRBJ1-5; the D segment cannot be called with confidence. The specimen comprised CD8+ T cells from peripheral blood mononuclear cells, sampled before pregnancy. This clonotype was sampled from a female donor with multiple sclerosis, enrolled in a pregnancy study. The DNA sequence reads TGTGCCAGTAGTATGACGGCGGGGTTTAGCAATCAGCCCCAGCATTTT. Its coded protein is CASSMTAGFSNQPQHF. Full variable domain (CDR3 extended with the reference TRBV19 and TRBJ1-5 proteins): DGGITQSPKYLFRKEGQNVTLSCEQNLNHDAMYWYRQDPGQGLRLIYYSQIVNDFQKGDIAEGYSVSREKKESFPLTVTSAQKNPTAFYLCASSMTAGFSNQPQHFGDGTRLSIL.